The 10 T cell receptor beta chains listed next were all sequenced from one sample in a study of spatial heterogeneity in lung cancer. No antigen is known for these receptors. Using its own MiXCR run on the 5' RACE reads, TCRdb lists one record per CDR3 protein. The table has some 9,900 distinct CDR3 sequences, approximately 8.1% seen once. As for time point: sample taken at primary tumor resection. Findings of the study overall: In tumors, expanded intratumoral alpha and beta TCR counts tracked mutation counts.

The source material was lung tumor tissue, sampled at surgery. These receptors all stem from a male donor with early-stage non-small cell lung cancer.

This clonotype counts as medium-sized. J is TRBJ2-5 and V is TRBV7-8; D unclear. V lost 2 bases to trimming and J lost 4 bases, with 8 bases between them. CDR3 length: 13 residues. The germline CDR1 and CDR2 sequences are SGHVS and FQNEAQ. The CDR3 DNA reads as TGTGCCAGCAGCTTACAGCAAAGAGAGACCCAGTACTTC. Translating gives CASSLQQRETQYF.

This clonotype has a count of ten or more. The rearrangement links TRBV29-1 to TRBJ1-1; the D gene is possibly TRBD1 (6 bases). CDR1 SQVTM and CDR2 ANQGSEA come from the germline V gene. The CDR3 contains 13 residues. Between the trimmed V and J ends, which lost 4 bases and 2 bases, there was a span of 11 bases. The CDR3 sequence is CSVAQGLNTEAFF. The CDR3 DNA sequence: TGCAGCGTTGCTCAGGGGCTTAACACTGAAGCTTTCTTT.

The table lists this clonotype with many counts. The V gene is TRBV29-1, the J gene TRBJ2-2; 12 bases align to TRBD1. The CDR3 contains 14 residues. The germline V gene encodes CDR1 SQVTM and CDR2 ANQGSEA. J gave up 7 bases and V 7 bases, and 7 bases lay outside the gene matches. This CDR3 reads CSAGDRGHGGELFF. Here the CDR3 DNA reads TGCAGCGCCGGGGACAGGGGGCATGGCGGGGAGCTGTTTTTT.

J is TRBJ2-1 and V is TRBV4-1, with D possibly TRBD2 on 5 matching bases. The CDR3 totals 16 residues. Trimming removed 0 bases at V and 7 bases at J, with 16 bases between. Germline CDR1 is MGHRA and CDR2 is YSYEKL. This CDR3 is CASSQDGGSSGNEQFF. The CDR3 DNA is TGCGCCAGCAGCCAAGATGGAGGTAGTTCGGGGAATGAGCAGTTCTTC.

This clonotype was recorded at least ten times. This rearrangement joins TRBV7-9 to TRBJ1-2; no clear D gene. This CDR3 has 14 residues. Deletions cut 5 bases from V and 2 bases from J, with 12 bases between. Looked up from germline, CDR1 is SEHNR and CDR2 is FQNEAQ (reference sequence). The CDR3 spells CASSREAVNYGYTF. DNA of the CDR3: TGTGCCAGCAGCCGCGAAGCGGTAAACTATGGCTACACCTTC.

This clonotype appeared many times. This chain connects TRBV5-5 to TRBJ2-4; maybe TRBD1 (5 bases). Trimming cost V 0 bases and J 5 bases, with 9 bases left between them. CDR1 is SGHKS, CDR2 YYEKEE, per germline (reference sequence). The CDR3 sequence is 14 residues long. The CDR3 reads CASSLGQGQNIQYF. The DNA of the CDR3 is TGTGCCAGCAGCTTGGGTCAGGGCCAAAACATTCAGTACTTC.

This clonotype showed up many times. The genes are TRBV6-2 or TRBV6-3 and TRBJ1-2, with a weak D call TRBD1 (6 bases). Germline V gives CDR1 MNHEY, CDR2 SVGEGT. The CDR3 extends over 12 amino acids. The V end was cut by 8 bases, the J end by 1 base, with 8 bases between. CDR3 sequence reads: CASADSNYGYTF. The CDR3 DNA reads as TGTGCCAGCGCGGACAGTAACTATGGCTACACCTTC.

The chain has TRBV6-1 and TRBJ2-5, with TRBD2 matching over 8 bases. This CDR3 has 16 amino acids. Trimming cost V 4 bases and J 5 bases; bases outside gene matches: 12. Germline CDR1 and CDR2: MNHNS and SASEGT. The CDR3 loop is CASSGGLALRRETQYF. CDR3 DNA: TGTGCCAGCAGTGGTGGACTAGCCCTTCGCCGGGAGACCCAGTACTTC.

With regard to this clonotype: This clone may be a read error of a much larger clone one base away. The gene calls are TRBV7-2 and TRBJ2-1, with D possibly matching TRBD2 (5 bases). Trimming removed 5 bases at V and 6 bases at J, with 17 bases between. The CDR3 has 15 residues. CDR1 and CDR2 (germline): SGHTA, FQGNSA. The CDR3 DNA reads TGTGCCAGCAGCCCCGACGGGAAGAGTTGCAATGAGCAGTTCTTC. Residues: CASSPDGKSCNEQFF.

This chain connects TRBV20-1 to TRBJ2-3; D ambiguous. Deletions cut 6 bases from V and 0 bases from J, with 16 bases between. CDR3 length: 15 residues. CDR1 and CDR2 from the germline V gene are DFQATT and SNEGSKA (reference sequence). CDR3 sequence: CSAFNPGSSTDTQYF. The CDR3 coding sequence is TGCAGTGCCTTCAACCCAGGTTCTAGCACAGATACGCAGTATTTT.